These T cell receptor beta chains were read from a single sample in a study of T-cell reconstitution after alpha-beta-depleted transplantation in children. TCRdb reanalysed the PCR reads using MiXCR and keeps one entry per CDR3 protein. The sample consists of around 490,000 distinct CDR3 sequences, 10% to 12% of them appearing once. This specimen consisted of PBMCs, mostly from graft donor cells, obtained 180 days after TCRalphabeta/CD19-depleted stem cell transplant. Receptors were obtained from a female patient between 2 and 15 years old who had a stem cell transplant for aplastic anemia, so the T cells may come from the graft donor. The CDR3 runs from the conserved cysteine through the conserved F or W. The D gene is left open where the match is weak. Only some rows state a clone size, as once, few, many or a class for expanded clones.

v_gene	j_gene	abundance	d_gene	CDR3aa	CDR3nt
TRBV5-1	TRBJ2-7	many	TRBD1	CASSSDRVGEQYF	TGCGCCAGCAGCTCGGACAGGGTTGGAGAGCAGTACTTC
TRBV5-1	TRBJ2-5	many	NA	CASSLVWGEVQETQYF	TGCGCCAGCAGCTTGGTGTGGGGCGAGGTGCAAGAGACCCAGTACTTC
TRBV3-1	TRBJ1-1	few	NA	CASSQGKYTEAFF	TGTGCCAGCAGCCAAGGGAAGTACACTGAAGCTTTCTTT
TRBV29-1	TRBJ2-1	few	NA	CSVDRRAAYNEQFF	TGCAGCGTTGATCGCCGGGCTGCCTACAATGAGCAGTTCTTC
TRBV27	TRBJ2-3	many	NA	CASSTWTKSTDTQYF	TGTGCCAGCAGTACCTGGACTAAGAGCACAGATACGCAGTATTTT
TRBV29-1	TRBJ1-1	NA	NA	CSGIRGISVPEAFF	TGCAGCGGTATCCGGGGTATCAGTGTCCCTGAAGCTTTCTTT
TRBV11-2	TRBJ2-5	NA	NA	CASSNRAHEETQYF	TGTGCCAGCAGCAACCGGGCCCATGAAGAGACCCAGTACTTC
TRBV7-9	TRBJ1-2	few	TRBD1	CASSFTGTGSDYGYTF	TGTGCCAGCAGCTTCACCGGGACAGGATCCGATTATGGCTACACCTTC
TRBV7-3	TRBJ2-1	NA	NA	CASSSLGSSYNEQFF	TGTGCCAGCAGCTCCCTGGGTAGCTCCTACAATGAGCAGTTCTTC
TRBV29-1	TRBJ1-2	NA	NA	CSAPHPPGLDYGYTF	TGCAGCGCTCCACATCCCCCCGGGCTCGACTATGGCTACACCTTC
TRBV19	TRBJ2-1	few	TRBD2	CASREREGRFEQFF	TGTGCCAGTAGAGAGCGGGAGGGCCGTTTTGAGCAGTTCTTC
TRBV12-3/TRBV12-4	TRBJ2-1	NA	NA	CDSSYPQRADNEQFF	TGTGACAGCAGTTATCCACAGCGGGCGGACAATGAGCAGTTCTTC
TRBV20-1	TRBJ2-3	few	TRBD2	CSARRSGGRDTQYF	TGCAGTGCCAGGCGGAGCGGGGGTAGGGATACGCAGTATTTT
TRBV20-1	TRBJ1-6	NA	NA	CSPKVGSLSPLHF	TGCAGTCCGAAGGTGGGGTCTCTCTCACCCCTCCACTTT
TRBV5-1	TRBJ2-6	many	NA	CASSLSYGSGANVLTF	TGCGCCAGCAGCTTGTCCTACGGTTCTGGGGCCAACGTCCTGACTTTC
TRBV20-1	TRBJ1-5	NA	NA	CSAKTPGGAYNQPQHF	TGCAGTGCTAAGACCCCGGGGGGCGCATACAATCAGCCCCAGCATTTT
TRBV12-3/TRBV12-4	TRBJ2-1	NA	NA	CASRTGPSEQFF	TGTGCCAGCAGAACGGGCCCGAGTGAGCAGTTCTTC
TRBV7-2	TRBJ2-3	NA	NA	CASSLRLGSDTQYF	TGTGCCAGCAGCTTAAGATTAGGATCGGATACGCAGTATTTT
TRBV4-3	TRBJ2-3	NA	TRBD2	CASSQDVSLAGRRNTQYF	TGCGCCAGCAGCCAGGACGTGTCTCTAGCGGGAAGAAGAAATACGCAGTATTTT
TRBV5-6	TRBJ2-4	NA	NA	CASSPTGERSLAKNIQYF	TGTGCCAGCAGCCCGACGGGGGAGCGGAGTCTAGCCAAAAACATTCAGTACTTC
TRBV6-1	TRBJ2-1	NA	TRBD2	CASDRGERGGKQFF	TGTGCCAGCGATCGGGGTGAGCGGGGGGGCAAGCAGTTCTTC
TRBV7-2	TRBJ2-3	NA	NA	CASSLNSGGTQYF	TGTGCCAGCAGCTTAAACTCCGGGGGTACGCAGTATTTT
TRBV7-9	TRBJ2-3	few	NA	CASSSGQGGGTDTQYF	TGTGCCAGCAGCTCAGGGCAGGGAGGAGGTACAGATACGCAGTATTTT
TRBV5-1	TRBJ1-5	NA	NA	CASSWDGANQPQHF	TGCGCCAGCAGCTGGGACGGGGCCAATCAGCCCCAGCATTTT
TRBV29-1	TRBJ2-3	NA	TRBD2	CSVVPSLASSLDTQYF	TGCAGCGTTGTACCTTCACTAGCGTCCTCCCTGGATACGCAGTATTTT
TRBV19	TRBJ1-4	NA	NA	CASSIAAGRGEKLFF	TGTGCCAGTAGTATCGCGGCAGGGCGCGGCGAAAAACTGTTTTTT
TRBV20-1	TRBJ1-1	NA	NA	CSARVVGWRNTEAFF	TGCAGTGCTAGAGTGGTGGGCTGGAGGAACACTGAAGCTTTCTTT
TRBV7-9	TRBJ2-5	few	NA	CASRATIRQQETQYF	TGTGCCAGCAGAGCTACAATTCGGCAGCAAGAGACCCAGTACTTC
TRBV15	TRBJ2-5	NA	NA	CATSSFPRGAGGETQYF	TGTGCCACCAGCAGTTTTCCCCGGGGCGCCGGAGGGGAGACCCAGTACTTC